The T cell receptor (beta chain) described here comes from a study of T cell changes during pregnancy in multiple sclerosis. Germline V gene lookup returns CDR1 LNHDA and CDR2 SQIVND (reference sequence). Losses at the gene ends were 1 base for V and 0 bases for J; bases not matched to a gene: 10. The CDR3 sequence is 19 residues long. Sequenced by immunoSEQ multiplex PCR; TCRdb stores in-frame clones only, minus some. Here the sample spans around 70,000 clones, around 94% being singletons. The sequence was obtained from a female donor with multiple sclerosis, enrolled in a pregnancy study. The chain couples TRBV19 to TRBJ2-1; TRBD2 matches 9 bases. The source material was peripheral blood, sampled before pregnancy. This chain's CDR3 is CASSIGASGKPHSYNEQFF. In nucleotides, the CDR3 is TGTGCCAGTAGTATAGGGGCTAGCGGGAAACCCCACTCCTACAATGAGCAGTTCTTC.